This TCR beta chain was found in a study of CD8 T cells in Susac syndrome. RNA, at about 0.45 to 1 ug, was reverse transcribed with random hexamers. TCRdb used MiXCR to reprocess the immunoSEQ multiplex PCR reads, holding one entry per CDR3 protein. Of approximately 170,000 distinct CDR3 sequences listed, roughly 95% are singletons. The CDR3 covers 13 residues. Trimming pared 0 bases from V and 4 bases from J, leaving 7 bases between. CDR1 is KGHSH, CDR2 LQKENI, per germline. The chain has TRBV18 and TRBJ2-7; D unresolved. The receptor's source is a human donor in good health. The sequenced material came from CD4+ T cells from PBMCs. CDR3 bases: TGTGCCAGCTCACCACCTTCGGAGTACGAGCAGTACTTC. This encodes CASSPPSEYEQYF.